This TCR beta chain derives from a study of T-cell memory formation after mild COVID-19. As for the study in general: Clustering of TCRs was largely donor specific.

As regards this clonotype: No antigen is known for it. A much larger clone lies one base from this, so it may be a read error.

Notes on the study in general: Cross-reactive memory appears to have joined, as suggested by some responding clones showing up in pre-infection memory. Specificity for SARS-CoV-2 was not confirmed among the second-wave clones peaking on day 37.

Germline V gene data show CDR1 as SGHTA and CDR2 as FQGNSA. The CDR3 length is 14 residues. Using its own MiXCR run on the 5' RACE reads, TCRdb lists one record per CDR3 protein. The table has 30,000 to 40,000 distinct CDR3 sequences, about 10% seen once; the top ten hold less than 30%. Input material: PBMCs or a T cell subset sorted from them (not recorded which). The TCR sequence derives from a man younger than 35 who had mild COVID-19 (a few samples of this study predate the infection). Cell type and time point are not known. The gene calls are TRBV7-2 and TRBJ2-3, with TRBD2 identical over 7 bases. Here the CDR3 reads CASSLRRGVDMQYF. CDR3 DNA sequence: TGTGCCAGCAGCTTAAGACGGGGGGTAGATATGCAGTATTTT. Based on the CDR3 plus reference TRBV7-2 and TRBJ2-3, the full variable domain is GAGVSQSPSNKVTEKGKDVELRCDPISGHTALYWYRQSLGQGLEFLIYFQGNSAPDKSGLPSDRFSAERTGGSVSTLTIQRTQQEDSAVYLCASSLRRGVDMQYFGPGTRLTVL.